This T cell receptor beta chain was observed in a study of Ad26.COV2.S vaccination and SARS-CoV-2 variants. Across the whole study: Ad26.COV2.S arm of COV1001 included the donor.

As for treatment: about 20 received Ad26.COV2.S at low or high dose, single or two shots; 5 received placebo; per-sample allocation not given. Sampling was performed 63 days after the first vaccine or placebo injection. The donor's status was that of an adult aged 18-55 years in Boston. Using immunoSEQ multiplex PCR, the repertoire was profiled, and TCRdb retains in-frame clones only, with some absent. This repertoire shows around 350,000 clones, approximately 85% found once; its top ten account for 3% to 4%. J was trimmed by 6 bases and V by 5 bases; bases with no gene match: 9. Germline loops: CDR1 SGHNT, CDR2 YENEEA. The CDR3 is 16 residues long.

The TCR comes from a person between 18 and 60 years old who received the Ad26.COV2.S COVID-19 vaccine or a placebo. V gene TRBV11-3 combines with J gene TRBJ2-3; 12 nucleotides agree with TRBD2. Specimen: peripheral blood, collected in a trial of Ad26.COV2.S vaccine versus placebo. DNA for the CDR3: TGTGCCAGCAGCGGCCACCCTAGCGGGGGGGTTGATACGCAGTATTTT. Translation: CASSGHPSGGVDTQYF.